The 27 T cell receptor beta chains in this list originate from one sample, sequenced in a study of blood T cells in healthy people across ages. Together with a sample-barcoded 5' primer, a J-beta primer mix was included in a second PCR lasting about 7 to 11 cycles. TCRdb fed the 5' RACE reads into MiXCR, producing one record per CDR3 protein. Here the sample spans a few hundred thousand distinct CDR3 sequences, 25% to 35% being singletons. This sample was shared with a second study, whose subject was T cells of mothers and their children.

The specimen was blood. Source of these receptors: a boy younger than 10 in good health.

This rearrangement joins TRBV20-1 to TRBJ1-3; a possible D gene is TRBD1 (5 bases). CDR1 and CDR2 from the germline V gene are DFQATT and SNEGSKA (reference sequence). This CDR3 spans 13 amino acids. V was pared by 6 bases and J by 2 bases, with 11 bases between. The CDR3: CSAMPGPGNTIYF. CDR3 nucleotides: TGCAGTGCGATGCCAGGGCCTGGAAACACCATATATTTT.

The CDR3 DNA is TGTGCCAGCAACGGACACCTGAACACTGAAGCTTTCTTT. This gives the protein CASNGHLNTEAFF. The chain couples TRBV2 to TRBJ1-1; a weak D match, TRBD1 (5 bases). Germline V CDR1 and CDR2: SNHLY, FYNNEI. V shed 7 bases and J shed 0 bases, with 9 bases lying between them. The CDR3 is 13 residues long.

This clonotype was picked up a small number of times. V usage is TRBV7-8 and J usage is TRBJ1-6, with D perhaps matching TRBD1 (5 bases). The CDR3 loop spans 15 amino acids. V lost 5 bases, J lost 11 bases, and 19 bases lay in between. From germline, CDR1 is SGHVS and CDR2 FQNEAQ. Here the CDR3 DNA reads TGTGCCAGCAGCGGCTCCCGGACAAGAGTGACACCCCTCCACTTT. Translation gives CASSGSRTRVTPLHF.

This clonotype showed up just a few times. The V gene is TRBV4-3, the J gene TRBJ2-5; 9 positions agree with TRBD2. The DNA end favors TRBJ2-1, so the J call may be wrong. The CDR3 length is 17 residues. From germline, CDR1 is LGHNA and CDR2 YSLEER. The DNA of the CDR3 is TGCGCCAGCAGCCTCAACATCGCTAGCGGGGACATCAATGAGCAGTTCTTC. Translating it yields CASSLNIASGDINEQFF.

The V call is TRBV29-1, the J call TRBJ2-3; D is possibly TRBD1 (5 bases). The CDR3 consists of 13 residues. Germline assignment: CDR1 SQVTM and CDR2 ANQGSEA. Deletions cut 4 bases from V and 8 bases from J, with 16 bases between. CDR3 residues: CSVVRPSQGTQYF. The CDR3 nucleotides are TGCAGCGTTGTTCGGCCTTCTCAGGGTACGCAGTATTTT.

The DNA for the CDR3 is TGTGCCAGCAGTTACGCCAGACTGAACACCGGGGAGCTGTTTTTT. Its protein product is CASSYARLNTGELFF. The rearrangement uses TRBV6-2 or TRBV6-3 and TRBJ2-2; D remains ambiguous. Germline V gene lookup returns CDR1 MNHEY and CDR2 SVGEGT. V was pared by 2 bases and J by 1 base, with 8 bases between. The CDR3 contains 15 residues.

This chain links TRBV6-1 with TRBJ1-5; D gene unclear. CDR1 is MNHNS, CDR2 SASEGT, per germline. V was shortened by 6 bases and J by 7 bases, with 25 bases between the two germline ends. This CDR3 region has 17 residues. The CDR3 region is CASRRGRGGREEQPQHF. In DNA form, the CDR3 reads TGTGCCAGCAGAAGAGGCCGGGGAGGGCGTGAGGAGCAGCCCCAGCATTTT.

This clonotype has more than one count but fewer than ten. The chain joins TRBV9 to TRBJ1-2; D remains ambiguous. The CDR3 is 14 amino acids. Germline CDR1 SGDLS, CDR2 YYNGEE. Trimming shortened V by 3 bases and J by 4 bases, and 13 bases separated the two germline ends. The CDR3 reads CASSGLAGSYGYTF. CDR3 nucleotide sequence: TGTGCCAGCAGCGGTCTGGCGGGATCCTATGGCTACACCTTC. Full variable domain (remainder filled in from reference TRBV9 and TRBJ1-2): DSGVTQTPKHLITATGQRVTLRCSPRSGDLSVYWYQQSLDQGLQFLIQYYNGEERAKGNILERFSAQQFPDLHSELNLSSLELGDSALYFCASSGLAGSYGYTFGSGTRLTVV.

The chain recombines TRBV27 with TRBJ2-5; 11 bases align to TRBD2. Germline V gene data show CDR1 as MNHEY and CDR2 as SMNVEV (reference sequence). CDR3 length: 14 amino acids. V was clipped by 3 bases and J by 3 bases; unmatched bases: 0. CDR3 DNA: TGTGCCAGCAGTTTGACTAGCGGGAAAGAGACCCAGTACTTC. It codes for CASSLTSGKETQYF.

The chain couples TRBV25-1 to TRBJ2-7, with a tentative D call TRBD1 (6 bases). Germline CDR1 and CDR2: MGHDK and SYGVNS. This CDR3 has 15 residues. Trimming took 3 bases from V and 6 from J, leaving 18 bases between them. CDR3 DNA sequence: TGTGCCAGCAGTGACCAACAGGGTTCAGGACTCGAGCAGTACTTC. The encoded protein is CASSDQQGSGLEQYF.

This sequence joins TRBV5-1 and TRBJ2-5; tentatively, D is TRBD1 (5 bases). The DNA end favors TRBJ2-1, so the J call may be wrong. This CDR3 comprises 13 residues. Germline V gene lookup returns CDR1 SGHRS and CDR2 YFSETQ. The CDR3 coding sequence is TGCGCCAGCAGTCCCCTCCGGGCCCAGGGGCAGTTCTTC. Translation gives CASSPLRAQGQFF.

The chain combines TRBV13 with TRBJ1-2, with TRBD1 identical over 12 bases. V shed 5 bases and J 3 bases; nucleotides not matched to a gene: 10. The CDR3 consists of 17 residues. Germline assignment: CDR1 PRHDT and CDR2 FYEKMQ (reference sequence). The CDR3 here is CASSQGTGGAPYYGYTF. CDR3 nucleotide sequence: TGTGCCAGCAGCCAAGGGACAGGGGGCGCCCCCTACTATGGCTACACCTTC. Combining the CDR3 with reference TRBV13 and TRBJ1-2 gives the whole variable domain AAGVIQSPRHLIKEKRETATLKCYPIPRHDTVYWYQQGPGQDPQFLISFYEKMQSDKGSIPDRFSAQQFSDYHSELNMSSLELGDSALYFCASSQGTGGAPYYGYTFGSGTRLTVV.

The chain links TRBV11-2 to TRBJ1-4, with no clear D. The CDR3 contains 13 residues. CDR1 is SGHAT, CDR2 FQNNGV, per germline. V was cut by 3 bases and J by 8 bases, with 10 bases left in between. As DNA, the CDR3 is TGTGCCAGCAGCTTTCCCATTGCGGAAAAACTGTTTTTT. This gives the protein CASSFPIAEKLFF.

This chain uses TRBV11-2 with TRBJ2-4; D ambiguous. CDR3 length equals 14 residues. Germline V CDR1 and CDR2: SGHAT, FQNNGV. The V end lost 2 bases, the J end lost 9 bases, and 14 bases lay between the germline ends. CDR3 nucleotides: TGTGCCAGCAGCTTATACCCCCTGGATCTCATTCAGTACTTC. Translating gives CASSLYPLDLIQYF.

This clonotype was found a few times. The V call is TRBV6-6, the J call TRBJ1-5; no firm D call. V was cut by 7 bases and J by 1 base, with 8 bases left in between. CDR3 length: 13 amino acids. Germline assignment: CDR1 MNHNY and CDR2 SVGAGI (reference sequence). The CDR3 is CASINQSNQPQHF. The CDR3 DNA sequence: TGTGCCAGCATCAACCAGAGCAATCAGCCCCAGCATTTT.

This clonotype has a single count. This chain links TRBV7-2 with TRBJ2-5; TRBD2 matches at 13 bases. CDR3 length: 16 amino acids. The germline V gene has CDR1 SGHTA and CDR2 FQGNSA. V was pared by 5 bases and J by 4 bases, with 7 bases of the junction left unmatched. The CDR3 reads CASSPTSGGLRETQYF. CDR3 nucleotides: TGTGCCAGCAGCCCGACTAGCGGGGGGTTAAGAGAGACCCAGTACTTC.

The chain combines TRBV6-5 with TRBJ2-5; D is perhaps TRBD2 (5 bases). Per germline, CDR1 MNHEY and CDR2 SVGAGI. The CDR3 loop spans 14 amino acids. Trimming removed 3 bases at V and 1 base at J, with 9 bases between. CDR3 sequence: CASSYRRAQETQYF. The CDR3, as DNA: TGTGCCAGCAGTTATCGGCGGGCCCAAGAGACCCAGTACTTC.

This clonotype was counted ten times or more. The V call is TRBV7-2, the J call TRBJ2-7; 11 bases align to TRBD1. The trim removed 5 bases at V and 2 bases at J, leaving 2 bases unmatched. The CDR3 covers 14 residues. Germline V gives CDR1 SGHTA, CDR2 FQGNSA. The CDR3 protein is CASSPDRGPYEQYF. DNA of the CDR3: TGTGCCAGCAGCCCGGACAGGGGGCCCTACGAGCAGTACTTC.

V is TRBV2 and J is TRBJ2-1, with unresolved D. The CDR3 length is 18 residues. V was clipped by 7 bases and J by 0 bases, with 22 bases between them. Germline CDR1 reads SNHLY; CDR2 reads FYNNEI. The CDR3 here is CASTRKGTALISYNEQFF. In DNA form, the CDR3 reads TGTGCCAGCACCCGAAAGGGCACAGCCTTAATCTCCTACAATGAGCAGTTCTTC.

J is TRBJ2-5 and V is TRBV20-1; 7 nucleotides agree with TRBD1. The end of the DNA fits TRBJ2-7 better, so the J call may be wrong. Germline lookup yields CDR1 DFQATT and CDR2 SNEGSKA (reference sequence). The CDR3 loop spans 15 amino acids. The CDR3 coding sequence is TGCAGTGCTAGAGATCGTCAGGGGGATGTTCTCGAGCAGTACTTC. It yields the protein CSARDRQGDVLEQYF.

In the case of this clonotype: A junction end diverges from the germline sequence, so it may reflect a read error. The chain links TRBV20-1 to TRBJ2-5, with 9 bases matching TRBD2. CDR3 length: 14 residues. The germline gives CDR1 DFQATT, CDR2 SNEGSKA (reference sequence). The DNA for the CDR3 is TGTAGTGCTAGCGCGGGGGGGGATCAGGAGACCCAGTACTTC. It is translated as CSASAGGDQETQYF.

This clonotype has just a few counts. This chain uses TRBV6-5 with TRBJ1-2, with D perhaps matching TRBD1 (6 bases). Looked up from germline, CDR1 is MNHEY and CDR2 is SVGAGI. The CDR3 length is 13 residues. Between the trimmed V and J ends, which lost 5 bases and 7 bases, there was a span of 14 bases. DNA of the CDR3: TGTGCCAGCAGTCGACAGGTTTTGAGTGGCTACACCTTC. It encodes CASSRQVLSGYTF.

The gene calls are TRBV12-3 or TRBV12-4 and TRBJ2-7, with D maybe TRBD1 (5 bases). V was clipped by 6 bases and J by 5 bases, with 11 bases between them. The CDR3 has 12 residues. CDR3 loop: CASRSRVHEQYF. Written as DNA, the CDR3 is TGTGCCAGCAGATCCAGGGTCCACGAGCAGTACTTC.

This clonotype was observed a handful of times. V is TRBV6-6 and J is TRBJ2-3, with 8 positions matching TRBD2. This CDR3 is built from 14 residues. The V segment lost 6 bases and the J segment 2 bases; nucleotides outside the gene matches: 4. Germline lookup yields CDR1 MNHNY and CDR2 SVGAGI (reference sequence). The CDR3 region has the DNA TGTGCCAGCAGACAAGCGGGGGTCACAGATACGCAGTATTTT. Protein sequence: CASRQAGVTDTQYF.

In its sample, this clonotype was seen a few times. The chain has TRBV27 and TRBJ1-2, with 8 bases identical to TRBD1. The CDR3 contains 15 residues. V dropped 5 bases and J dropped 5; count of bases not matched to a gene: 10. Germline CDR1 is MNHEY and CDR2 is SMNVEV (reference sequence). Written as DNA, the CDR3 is TGTGCCAGCAGTCCCCGAGGACAGGGCGGATATGGCTACACCTTC. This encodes CASSPRGQGGYGYTF.

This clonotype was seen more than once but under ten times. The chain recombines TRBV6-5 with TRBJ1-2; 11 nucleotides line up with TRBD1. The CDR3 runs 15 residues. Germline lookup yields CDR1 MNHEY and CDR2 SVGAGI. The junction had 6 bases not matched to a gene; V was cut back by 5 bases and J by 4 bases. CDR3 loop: CASSTQGQGVYGYTF. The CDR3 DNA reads TGTGCCAGCAGTACCCAGGGACAGGGGGTCTATGGCTACACCTTC.

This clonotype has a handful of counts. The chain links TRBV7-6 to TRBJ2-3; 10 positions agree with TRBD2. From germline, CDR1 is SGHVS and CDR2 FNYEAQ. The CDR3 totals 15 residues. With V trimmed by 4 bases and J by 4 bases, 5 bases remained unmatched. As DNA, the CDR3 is TGTGCCAGCAGCTCTCTAGCGGGAGAGGCAGATACGCAGTATTTT. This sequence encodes CASSSLAGEADTQYF.